This T cell receptor (beta chain) was captured in a study of blood T cell repertoires in COVID-19. Turning to the study itself: Sources were T cells, B-cell-depleted T cells, or PBMCs; the material itself was cDNA or gDNA.

Germline lookup yields CDR1 LNHDA and CDR2 SQIVND (reference sequence). This CDR3 region has 12 residues. Trimming left V 7 bases short and J 9 bases short, with 15 bases between. Assay used: immunoSEQ multiplex PCR; TCRdb lists only in-frame clones, some missing. Of fewer than 200,000 clones listed, about 90% are singletons. Sequenced input: peripheral blood. This sequence joins TRBV19 and TRBJ1-1; weak D call: TRBD1 (6 bases). This receptor was obtained from a man younger than 40 with COVID-19, enrolled during active disease. The CDR3: CASITGSSQAFF. CDR3 DNA: TGTGCCAGTATCACAGGGAGCTCCCAAGCTTTCTTT.